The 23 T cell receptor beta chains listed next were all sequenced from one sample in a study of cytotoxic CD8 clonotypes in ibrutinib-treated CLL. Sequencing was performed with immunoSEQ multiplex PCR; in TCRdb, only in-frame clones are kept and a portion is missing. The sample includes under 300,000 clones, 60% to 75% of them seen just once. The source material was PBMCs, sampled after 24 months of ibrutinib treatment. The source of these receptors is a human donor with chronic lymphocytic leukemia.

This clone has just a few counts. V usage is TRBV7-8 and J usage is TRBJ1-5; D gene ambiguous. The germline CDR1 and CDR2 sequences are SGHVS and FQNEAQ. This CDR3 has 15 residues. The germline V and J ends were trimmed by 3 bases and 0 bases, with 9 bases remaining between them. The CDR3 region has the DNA TGTGCCAGCAGCTTTTCCAGCAATAGCAATCAGCCCCAGCATTTT. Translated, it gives CASSFSSNSNQPQHF.

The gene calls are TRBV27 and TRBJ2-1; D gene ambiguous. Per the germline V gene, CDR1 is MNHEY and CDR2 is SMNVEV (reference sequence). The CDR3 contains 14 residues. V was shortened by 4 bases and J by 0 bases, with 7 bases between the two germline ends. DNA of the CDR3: TGTGCCAGCAGTTGGGCGGACTCCTACAATGAGCAGTTCTTC. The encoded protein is CASSWADSYNEQFF.

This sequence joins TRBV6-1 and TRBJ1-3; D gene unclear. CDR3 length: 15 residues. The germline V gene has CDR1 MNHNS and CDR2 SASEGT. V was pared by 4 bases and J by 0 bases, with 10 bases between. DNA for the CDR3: TGTGCCAGCAGTGTGGCGGGCAACTCTGGAAACACCATATATTTT. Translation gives CASSVAGNSGNTIYF.

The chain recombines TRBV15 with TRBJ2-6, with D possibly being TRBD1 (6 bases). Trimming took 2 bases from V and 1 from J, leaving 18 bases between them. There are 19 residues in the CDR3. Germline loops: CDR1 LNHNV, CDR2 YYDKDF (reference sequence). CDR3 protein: CATSRSVLLQGSGANVLTF. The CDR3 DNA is TGTGCCACCAGCAGATCCGTCTTATTACAGGGATCTGGGGCCAACGTCCTGACTTTC.

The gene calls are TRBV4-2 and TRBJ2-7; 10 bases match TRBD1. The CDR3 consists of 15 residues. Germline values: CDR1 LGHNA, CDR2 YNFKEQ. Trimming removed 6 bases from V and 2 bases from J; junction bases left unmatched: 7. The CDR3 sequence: CASSPSTGGAYEQYF. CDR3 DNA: TGTGCCAGCAGTCCTTCGACAGGGGGCGCCTACGAGCAGTACTTC.

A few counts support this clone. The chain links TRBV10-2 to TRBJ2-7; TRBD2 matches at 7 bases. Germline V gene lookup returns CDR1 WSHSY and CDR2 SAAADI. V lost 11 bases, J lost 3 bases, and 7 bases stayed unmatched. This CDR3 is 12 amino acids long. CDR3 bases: TGCGCCGTGTCGGGGGGTAGCTACGAGCAGTACTTC. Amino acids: CAVSGGSYEQYF.

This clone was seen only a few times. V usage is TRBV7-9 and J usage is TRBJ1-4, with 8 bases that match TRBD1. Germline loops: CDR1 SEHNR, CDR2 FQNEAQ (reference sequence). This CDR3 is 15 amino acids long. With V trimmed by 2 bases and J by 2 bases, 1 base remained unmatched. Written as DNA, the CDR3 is TGTGCCAGCAGCTTACAGGGGGCGACTAATGAAAAACTGTTTTTT. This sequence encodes CASSLQGATNEKLFF.

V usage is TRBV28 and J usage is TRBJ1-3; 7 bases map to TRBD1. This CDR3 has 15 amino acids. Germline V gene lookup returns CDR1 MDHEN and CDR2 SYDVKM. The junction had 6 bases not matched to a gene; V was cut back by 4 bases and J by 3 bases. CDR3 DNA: TGTGCCAGCAGTTGGTTGGCAGGGGGTGGAAACACCATATATTTT. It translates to CASSWLAGGGNTIYF.

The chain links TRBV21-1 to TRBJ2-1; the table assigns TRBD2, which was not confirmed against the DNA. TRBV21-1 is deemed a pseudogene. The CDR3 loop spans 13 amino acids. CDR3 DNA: TGTGCCAGACGGACTAGCGGATACAATGAGCAGTTCTTC. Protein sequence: CARRTSGYNEQFF.

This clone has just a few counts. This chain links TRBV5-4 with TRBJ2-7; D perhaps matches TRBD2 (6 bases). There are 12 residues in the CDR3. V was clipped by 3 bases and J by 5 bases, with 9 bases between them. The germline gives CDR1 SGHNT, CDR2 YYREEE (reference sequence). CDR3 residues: CASSSDYNEQYF. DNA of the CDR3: TGTGCCAGCAGCTCGGACTACAACGAGCAGTACTTC.

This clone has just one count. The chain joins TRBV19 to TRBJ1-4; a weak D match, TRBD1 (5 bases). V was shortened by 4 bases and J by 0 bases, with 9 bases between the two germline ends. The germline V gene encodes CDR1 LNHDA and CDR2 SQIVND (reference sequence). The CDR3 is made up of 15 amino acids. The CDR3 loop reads CASSTRGPTNEKLFF. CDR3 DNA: TGTGCCAGTAGTACCCGGGGCCCAACTAATGAAAAACTGTTTTTT.

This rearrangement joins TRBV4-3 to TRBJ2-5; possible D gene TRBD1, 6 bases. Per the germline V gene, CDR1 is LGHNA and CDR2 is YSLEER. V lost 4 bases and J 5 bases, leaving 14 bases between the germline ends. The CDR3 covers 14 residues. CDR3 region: CASSRLGGRETQYF. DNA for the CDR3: TGCGCCAGCAGCCGCCTAGGGGGTCGCGAGACCCAGTACTTC.

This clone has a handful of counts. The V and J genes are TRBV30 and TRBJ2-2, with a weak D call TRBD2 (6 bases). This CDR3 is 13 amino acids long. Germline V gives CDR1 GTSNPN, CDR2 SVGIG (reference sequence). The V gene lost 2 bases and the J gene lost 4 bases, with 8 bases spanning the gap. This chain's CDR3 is CAWSQAGTGELFF. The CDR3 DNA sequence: TGTGCCTGGAGTCAAGCGGGCACCGGGGAGCTGTTTTTT. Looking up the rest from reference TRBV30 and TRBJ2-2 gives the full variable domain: SQTIHQWPATLVQPVGSPLSLECTVEGTSNPNLYWYRQAAGRGLQLLFYSVGIGQISSEVPQNLSASRPQDRQFILSSKKLLLSDSGFYLCAWSQAGTGELFFGEGSRLTVL.

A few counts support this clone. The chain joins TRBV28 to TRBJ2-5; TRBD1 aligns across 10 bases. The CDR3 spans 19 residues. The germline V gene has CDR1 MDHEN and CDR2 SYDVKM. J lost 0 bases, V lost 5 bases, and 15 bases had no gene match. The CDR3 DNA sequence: TGTGCCAGCAGTAAGGTACCGGGACAGGGGCGATGGTACCAAGAGACCCAGTACTTC. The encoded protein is CASSKVPGQGRWYQETQYF.

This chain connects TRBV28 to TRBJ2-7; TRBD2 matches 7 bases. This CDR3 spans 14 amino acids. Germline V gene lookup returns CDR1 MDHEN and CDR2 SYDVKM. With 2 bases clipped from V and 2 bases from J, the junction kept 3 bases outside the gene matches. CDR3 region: CASSLAGAPYEQYF. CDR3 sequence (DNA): TGTGCCAGCAGTTTAGCGGGAGCTCCCTACGAGCAGTACTTC.

The CDR3 sequence is CASSLEGLAGVRFF. The CDR3 coding sequence is TGCGCCAGCAGCTTGGAGGGACTAGCGGGAGTAAGGTTCTTC. The chain joins TRBV5-1 to TRBJ2-1; TRBD2 aligns across 14 bases. V trimming: 0 bases; J trimming: 15 bases; junction bases outside the gene matches: 5. This CDR3 has 14 residues. Germline V lookup: CDR1 SGHRS, CDR2 YFSETQ.

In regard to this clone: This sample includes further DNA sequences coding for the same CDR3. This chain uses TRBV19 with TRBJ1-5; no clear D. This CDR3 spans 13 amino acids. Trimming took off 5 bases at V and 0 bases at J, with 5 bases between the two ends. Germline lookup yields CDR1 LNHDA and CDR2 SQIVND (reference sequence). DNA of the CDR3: TGTGCCAGTAGTTTAAATAGCAATCAGCCCCAGCATTTT. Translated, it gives CASSLNSNQPQHF.

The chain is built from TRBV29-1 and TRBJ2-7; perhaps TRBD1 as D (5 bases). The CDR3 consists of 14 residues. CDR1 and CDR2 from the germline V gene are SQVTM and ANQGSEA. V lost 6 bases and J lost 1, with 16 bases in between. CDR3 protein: CSVLKQERSYEQYF. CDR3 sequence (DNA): TGCAGCGTCCTCAAACAGGAACGATCCTACGAGCAGTACTTC.

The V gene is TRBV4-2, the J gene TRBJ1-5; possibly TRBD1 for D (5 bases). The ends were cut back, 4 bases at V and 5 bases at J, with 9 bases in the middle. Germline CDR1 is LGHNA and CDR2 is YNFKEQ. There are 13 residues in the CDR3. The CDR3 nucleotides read TGTGCCAGCAGCCCGGACACATATCAGCCCCAGCATTTT. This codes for CASSPDTYQPQHF.

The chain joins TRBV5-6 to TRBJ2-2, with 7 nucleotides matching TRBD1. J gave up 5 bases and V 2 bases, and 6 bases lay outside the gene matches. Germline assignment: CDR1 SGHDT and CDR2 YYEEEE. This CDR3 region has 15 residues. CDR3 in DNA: TGTGCCAGCAGCTTCCTAGACAGGGATACCGGGGAGCTGTTTTTT. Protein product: CASSFLDRDTGELFF.

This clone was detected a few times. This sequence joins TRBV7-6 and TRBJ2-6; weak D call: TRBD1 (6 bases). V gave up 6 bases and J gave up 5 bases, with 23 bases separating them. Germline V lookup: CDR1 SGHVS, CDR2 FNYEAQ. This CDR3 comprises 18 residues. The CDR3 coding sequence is TGTGCCAGCAGATCCCGACAGGAGGACCTTTACTGGGCCAACGTCCTGACTTTC. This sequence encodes CASRSRQEDLYWANVLTF.

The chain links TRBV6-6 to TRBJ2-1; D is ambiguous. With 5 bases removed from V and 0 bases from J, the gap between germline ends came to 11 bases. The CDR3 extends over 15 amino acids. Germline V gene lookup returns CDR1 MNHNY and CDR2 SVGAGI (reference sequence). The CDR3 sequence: CASSRFIGSYNEQFF. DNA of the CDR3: TGTGCCAGCAGTCGGTTTATTGGCTCCTACAATGAGCAGTTCTTC.

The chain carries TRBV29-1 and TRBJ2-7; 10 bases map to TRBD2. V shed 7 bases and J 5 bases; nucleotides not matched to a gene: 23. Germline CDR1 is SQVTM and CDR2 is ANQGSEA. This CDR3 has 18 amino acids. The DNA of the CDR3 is TGCAGCGACCTCACACAGAGCGGGAGGGCCCCCCCTCGGCACGAGCAGTACTTC. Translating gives CSDLTQSGRAPPRHEQYF.